This TCR beta chain was sequenced for a study of control samples from healthy donors and cancer patients. Sequenced by immunoSEQ multiplex PCR; TCRdb stores in-frame clones only, minus some. The repertoire includes under 200,000 clones, over 85% of them detected once, and around 9.3% sits in the top ten. The CDR3 sequence is 16 residues long. Germline lookup yields CDR1 MNHNS and CDR2 SASEGT. V was clipped by 0 bases and J by 0 bases, with 6 bases between them. The chain uses TRBV6-1 and TRBJ1-6; D gene uncertain. The sequence was collected from a woman between 40 and 50 years old in good health. Sequences were obtained from blood. The DNA for the CDR3 is TGTGCCAGCAGTGAAGCGGCAAGCTCCTATAATTCACCCCTCCACTTT. This codes for CASSEAASSYNSPLHF.